A selection of T cell receptor beta chains follows, all from one sample in a study of T cell responses to AZD1222 COVID-19 vaccine. Libraries were prepared by immunoSEQ multiplex PCR; TCRdb keeps only in-frame clonotypes and omits some of them. This repertoire shows tens of thousands of clones, roughly nine tenths found once; its top ten account for about 31%. Source: peripheral blood, taken on day 0 of AZD1222 vaccination. The receptors originated from an adult in good health. CDR3s include the opening cysteine and the closing phenylalanine or tryptophan. D genes are given only for firm matches. Expanded clones are given a class, and other clones once, few, many or no size at all.

D: TRBD1
size: -
J: TRBJ2-3
V: TRBV10-2
DNA: TGCGCCAGCAACCGACAGGGGACAGATACGCAGTATTTT
CDR3: CASNRQGTDTQYF

D: -
size: -
J: TRBJ2-7
V: TRBV28
DNA: TGTGCCAGCTCGCGGAAGAGGGGTTACGAGCAGTACTTC
CDR3: CASSRKRGYEQYF

D: -
size: few
J: TRBJ1-4
V: TRBV5-1
DNA: TGCGCCAGCAGCCCGGACGGGGCAACTAATGAAAAACTGTTTTTT
CDR3: CASSPDGATNEKLFF

D: -
size: -
J: TRBJ2-7
V: TRBV5-5
DNA: TGTGCCAGCAGCTTGGGTAGACGGCCCTACGAGCAGTACTTC
CDR3: CASSLGRRPYEQYF

D: -
size: -
J: TRBJ1-4
V: TRBV19
DNA: TGTGCCAGCTCCGACACAATTAATGAAAAACTGTTTTTT
CDR3: CASSDTINEKLFF

D: -
size: -
J: TRBJ2-3
V: TRBV27
DNA: TGTGCCAGCAGTTTATCCTCCGGGACGATTAGCACAGATACGCAGTATTTT
CDR3: CASSLSSGTISTDTQYF

D: -
size: -
J: TRBJ1-3
V: TRBV5-1
DNA: TGCGCCAGCAGCTTGGAGGGTGTCTCTGGAAACACCATATATTTT
CDR3: CASSLEGVSGNTIYF

D: -
size: -
J: TRBJ2-3
V: TRBV9
DNA: TGTGCCAGCAGCCCTTTTCGTGGGGCAGATACGCAGTATTTT
CDR3: CASSPFRGADTQYF

D: -
size: -
J: TRBJ2-7
V: TRBV28
DNA: TGTGCCAGCAGTGCTACCGGGACACCGACCTACGAGCAGTACTTC
CDR3: CASSATGTPTYEQYF

D: -
size: -
J: TRBJ1-2
V: TRBV4-1
DNA: TGCGCCAGCAGCCAAGAAGTCGGGCGAGTTTACTATGGCTACACCTTC
CDR3: CASSQEVGRVYYGYTF

D: TRBD1
size: -
J: TRBJ2-7
V: TRBV7-2
DNA: TGTGCCAGCAGCTGGACAGGGGGCTCCGAGCAGTACTTC
CDR3: CASSWTGGSEQYF

D: TRBD2
size: -
J: TRBJ2-3
V: TRBV29-1
DNA: TGCAGCGTTGAACGGGAGGCAGATACGCAGTATTTT
CDR3: CSVEREADTQYF

D: TRBD1
size: -
J: TRBJ1-2
V: TRBV6-5
DNA: TGTGCCAGCAGTTTGCCCTGGACAGGGGGCTATGGCTACACCTTC
CDR3: CASSLPWTGGYGYTF

D: -
size: -
J: TRBJ2-1
V: TRBV19
DNA: TGTGCCAGTAGTACTAGCGGCCTAGGGGGGGGTGAGCAGTTCTTC
CDR3: CASSTSGLGGGEQFF

D: TRBD1
size: -
J: TRBJ2-2
V: TRBV30
DNA: TGTGCCTGGAGTAAACAGGGGGCCACCGGGGAGCTGTTTTTT
CDR3: CAWSKQGATGELFF

D: -
size: -
J: TRBJ2-7
V: TRBV18
DNA: TGTGCCAGCTCACCAAGGCAGCCCTACGAGCAGTACTTC
CDR3: CASSPRQPYEQYF

D: -
size: -
J: TRBJ1-5
V: TRBV7-9
DNA: TGTGCCAGCAGCTCCCGGGACAGCAATCAGCCCCAGCATTTT
CDR3: CASSSRDSNQPQHF

D: -
size: -
J: TRBJ2-7
V: TRBV29-1
DNA: TGCAGCGTTGGAGGTGGTAGCTCCTACGAGCAGTACTTC
CDR3: CSVGGGSSYEQYF

D: TRBD2
size: -
J: TRBJ2-1
V: TRBV4-1
DNA: TGCGCCAGCAGCCAGCATTCTAGCGGGAGTATGAATGAGCAGTTCTTC
CDR3: CASSQHSSGSMNEQFF

D: TRBD2
size: -
J: TRBJ2-6
V: TRBV13
DNA: TGTGCCAGCAGCGTAAGACTAGCGCCTAGCTCTGGGGCCAACGTCCTGACTTTC
CDR3: CASSVRLAPSSGANVLTF

D: -
size: -
J: TRBJ2-2
V: TRBV24-1
DNA: TGTGCCACCAGTGACCGATCACCCGACACCGGGGAGCTGTTTTTT
CDR3: CATSDRSPDTGELFF

D: -
size: -
J: TRBJ2-2
V: TRBV6-5
DNA: TGTGCCAGCACCTTAAACACCGGGGAGCTGTTTTTT
CDR3: CASTLNTGELFF

D: -
size: -
J: TRBJ1-6
V: TRBV9
DNA: TGTGCCAGCAGTCCCGGGACACTTAATTCACCCCTCCACTTT
CDR3: CASSPGTLNSPLHF

D: -
size: -
J: TRBJ2-2
V: TRBV9
DNA: TGTGCCAGCAGTGACAACTACGGAGCAGGGGCGAGTCAGACCGGGGAGCTGTTTTTT
CDR3: CASSDNYGAGASQTGELFF

D: TRBD2
size: -
J: TRBJ2-2
V: TRBV6-5
DNA: TGTGCCAGCAGGTCGACTAGCGGGAGTGTCGGGGAGCTGTTTTTT
CDR3: CASRSTSGSVGELFF

D: TRBD1
size: -
J: TRBJ1-2
V: TRBV4-1
DNA: TGCGCCAGCAGCCAAAGCTCACAGGGGGCCTATGGCTACACCTTC
CDR3: CASSQSSQGAYGYTF

D: -
size: -
J: TRBJ1-6
V: TRBV3-1/TRBV3-2
DNA: TGTGCCAGCAGCCAGATGGGGGCCCCAAATTCACCCCTCCACTTT
CDR3: CASSQMGAPNSPLHF

D: TRBD1
size: -
J: TRBJ1-2
V: TRBV19
DNA: TGTGCCAGTAGAGGGGCCGGGACAGGGGCCTATGGCTACACCTTC
CDR3: CASRGAGTGAYGYTF

D: -
size: -
J: TRBJ1-4
V: TRBV5-5
DNA: TGTGCCAGCGCCTTCTCGGCATCGGATGAAAAACTGTTTTTT
CDR3: CASAFSASDEKLFF

D: -
size: -
J: TRBJ1-2
V: TRBV7-2
DNA: TGTGCCAGCAGCTTAGCGGACGCCGCCACCTATGGCTACACCTTC
CDR3: CASSLADAATYGYTF

D: -
size: -
J: TRBJ2-6
V: TRBV2
DNA: TGTGCCAGCAGCGTCGGGGAGGCCAACGTCCTGACTTTC
CDR3: CASSVGEANVLTF

D: TRBD2
size: -
J: TRBJ2-1
V: TRBV7-2
DNA: TGTGCCAGCAGACTCCTAGCGGGAGGCACCTACAATGAGCAGTTCTTC
CDR3: CASRLLAGGTYNEQFF

D: -
size: -
J: TRBJ2-5
V: TRBV5-1
DNA: TGCGCCAGCAGCCCGAGACAGGATCAAGAGACCCAGTACTTC
CDR3: CASSPRQDQETQYF

D: -
size: -
J: TRBJ2-7
V: TRBV5-6
DNA: TGTGCCAGCAGCTTGACAGGGATGGGCGAGCAGTACTTC
CDR3: CASSLTGMGEQYF

D: TRBD1
size: -
J: TRBJ1-1
V: TRBV28
DNA: TGTGCCAGTAGACCCGGGACAGTCATGAACACTGAAGCTTTCTTT
CDR3: CASRPGTVMNTEAFF

D: TRBD1
size: -
J: TRBJ2-3
V: TRBV7-9
DNA: TGTGCCAGCAGCTTAGCGTGGGACAGGGTGGCAGATACGCAGTATTTT
CDR3: CASSLAWDRVADTQYF

D: TRBD2
size: -
J: TRBJ2-4
V: TRBV19
DNA: TGTGCCAGTAGTATAGAGGCTAGCGGCTCCCCAAGGTACTTC
CDR3: CASSIEASGSPRYF

D: -
size: -
J: TRBJ2-6
V: TRBV11-1
DNA: TGTGCCAGCAGCAGTAAGAAAGGGGACGGGGCCAACGTCCTGACTTTC
CDR3: CASSSKKGDGANVLTF

D: -
size: -
J: TRBJ2-1
V: TRBV6-2/TRBV6-3
DNA: TGTGCCAGCAGTAAAGGTTGGTCCCAAATGCCCTACAATGAGCAGTTCTTC
CDR3: CASSKGWSQMPYNEQFF

D: -
size: -
J: TRBJ2-1
V: TRBV24-1
DNA: TGTGCCACCAGTGCTTTGCAGGGGCGAAATGAGCAGTTCTTC
CDR3: CATSALQGRNEQFF

D: -
size: -
J: TRBJ2-5
V: TRBV28
DNA: TGTGCCAGCAGTTCTCGACCTCCGGTTAAAGAGACCCAGTACTTC
CDR3: CASSSRPPVKETQYF

D: TRBD1
size: -
J: TRBJ1-2
V: TRBV7-9
DNA: TGTGCCAGCAGCTTAGGACAGGGGTCTTTTCGGGATGGCTACACCTTC
CDR3: CASSLGQGSFRDGYTF